The subject of this entry is one T cell receptor (beta chain). Its antigen is undetermined. V was cut by 0 bases and J by 6 bases, with 16 bases left in between. Germline V gives CDR1 SGDLS, CDR2 YYNGEE. The CDR3 is 15 residues long. This sample was included in a study of cytomegalovirus exposure and HLA in healthy donors. PCR amplification relied on 60 Vbeta primers (plus 13 Jbeta primers). Sequenced by immunoSEQ multiplex PCR; TCRdb stores in-frame clones only, minus some. Found here are some 120,000 clones; the top ten clones hold 5.5% to 8%. General study findings and limits: Trimming of TCR beta V- and J-genes showed a link, identified in a later analysis, to a missense DCLRE1C variant. The investigators catalogued 150 to 200 TCR beta chains as cytomegalovirus-associated. Information on immune exposure was restricted to one variable (CMV serostatus). In most subjects, TCR beta sequences reportedly gave accurate predictions of HLA-A and HLA-B alleles.

The TCR originated in a man aged 35-49 years in good health and CMV-seropositive. The sample consisted of PBMCs. The rearrangement uses TRBV9 and TRBJ2-7, with TRBD1 as a possible D gene (6 bases). CDR3 sequence: CASSVGDTSDREQYF. The CDR3 DNA reads TGTGCCAGCAGCGTAGGGGACACCTCAGATCGCGAGCAGTACTTC.